The next 8 T cell receptor beta chains were all read from a single sample in a study of T cell responses to AZD1222 COVID-19 vaccine (dated by TCRdb to 2020 to 2023). The sample's time point label is to be understood as: about 28 days (+/-7) after the second vaccine dose. The library was obtained by the immunoSEQ multiplex PCR assay. TCRdb provides this immuneACCESS table in a form limited to in-frame rearrangements. Some clones are lacking; in checked studies, under half of them reflect an unresolved V gene, and why the rest are absent is not known. The sample contains some 250,000 clones, 85% to 95% of them found a single time. The ten top clones hold 0.55% of the sample. Source: peripheral blood, taken 28 days after the second AZD1222 dose. These TCRs come from an adult who received the AZD1222 COVID-19 vaccine.

This rearrangement joins TRBV2 to TRBJ1-5; TRBD1 matches 10 bases. After removal of 6 bases from V and 6 bases from J, the junction contained 5 bases not matched to a gene. Germline CDR1 reads SNHLY; CDR2 reads FYNNEI. CDR3 length: 14 amino acids. The CDR3 loop reads CASSLGTGVQPQHF. The CDR3 DNA reads TGTGCCAGCAGCCTCGGGACAGGGGTTCAGCCCCAGCATTTT.

The rearrangement links TRBV5-1 to TRBJ2-1; TRBD2 matches at 11 bases. The length of the CDR3 is 17 residues. Germline CDR1 and CDR2: SGHRS and YFSETQ. The V segment lost 0 bases and the J segment 0 bases; nucleotides outside the gene matches: 2. CDR3 sequence: CASSLASGGFSYNEQFF. The CDR3 region has the DNA TGCGCCAGCAGCTTGGCTAGCGGGGGGTTCTCCTACAATGAGCAGTTCTTC.

The J gene is TRBJ2-2, the V gene TRBV4-3; 9 positions agree with TRBD2. V was clipped by 1 base and J by 5 bases; unmatched bases: 8. The length of the CDR3 is 17 residues. Germline CDR1 reads LGHNA; CDR2 reads YSLEER. DNA for the CDR3: TGCGCCAGCAGCCAAGGTCGGGGACTAGCTGGGACCGGGGAGCTGTTTTTT. It translates to CASSQGRGLAGTGELFF.

The V call is TRBV29-1, the J call TRBJ2-7, with 9 bases matching TRBD2. The ends lost 4 bases at V and 3 bases at J; junction bases unmatched: 1. Germline lookup yields CDR1 SQVTM and CDR2 ANQGSEA. The length of the CDR3 is 12 residues. The CDR3 spells CSVVSGGYEQYF. CDR3 nucleotides: TGCAGCGTTGTTAGCGGGGGCTACGAGCAGTACTTC.

The V and J genes are TRBV2 and TRBJ2-3; 15 bases line up with TRBD2. V was pared by 2 bases and J by 2 bases, with 5 bases of the junction left unmatched. CDR1 is SNHLY and CDR2 is FYNNEI in the germline V gene. The length of the CDR3 is 18 residues. In DNA, the CDR3 is TGTGCCAGCAGTGAACTATGGACTAGCGGGGGGGCCACAGATACGCAGTATTTT. This encodes CASSELWTSGGATDTQYF.

The chain uses TRBV9 and TRBJ2-7, with TRBD2 identical over 12 bases. Unmatched junction bases numbered 5, after V lost 5 bases and J lost 2 bases. CDR3 length: 15 residues. CDR1 SGDLS and CDR2 YYNGEE come from the germline V gene. The CDR3 DNA reads TGTGCCAGCAGTCCGGGACTAGCGGGCCCCTACGAGCAGTACTTC. Translated, it gives CASSPGLAGPYEQYF.

The chain uses TRBV7-9 and TRBJ2-7; TRBD2 matches 9 bases. Germline V CDR1 and CDR2: SEHNR, FQNEAQ (reference sequence). This CDR3 is 15 amino acids long. The V and J ends lost 1 base and 2 bases, in that order; junction bases with no gene match: 3. CDR3 in DNA: TGTGCCAGCAGCTTAGGTAGCGGGGGTCCCTACGAGCAGTACTTC. Residues: CASSLGSGGPYEQYF.

The rearrangement links TRBV2 to TRBJ1-3, with D possibly being TRBD1 (6 bases). Per the germline V gene, CDR1 is SNHLY and CDR2 is FYNNEI. The CDR3 runs 13 residues. V shed 10 bases and J shed 2 bases, with 12 bases lying between them. The DNA for the CDR3 is TGTGCCATCTCCGGGACACCTGGAAACACCATATATTTT. It yields the protein CAISGTPGNTIYF.